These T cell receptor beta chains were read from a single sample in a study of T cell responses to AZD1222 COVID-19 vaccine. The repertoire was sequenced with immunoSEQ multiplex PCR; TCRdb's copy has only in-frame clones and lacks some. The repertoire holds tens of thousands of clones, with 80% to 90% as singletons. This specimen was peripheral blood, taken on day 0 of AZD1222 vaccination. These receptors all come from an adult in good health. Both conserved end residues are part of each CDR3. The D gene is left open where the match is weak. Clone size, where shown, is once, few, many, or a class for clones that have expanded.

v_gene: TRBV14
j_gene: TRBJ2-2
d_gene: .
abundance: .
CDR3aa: CASSPILQASNTGELFF
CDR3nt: TGTGCCAGCAGCCCTATATTACAGGCTTCGAACACCGGGGAGCTGTTTTTT

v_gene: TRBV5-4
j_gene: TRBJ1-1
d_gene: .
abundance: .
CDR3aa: CASSLSANLNTEAFF
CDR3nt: TGTGCCAGCAGCTTGTCGGCCAACTTGAACACTGAAGCTTTCTTT

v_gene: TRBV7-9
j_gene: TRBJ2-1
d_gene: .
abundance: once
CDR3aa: CASSLTSDSHNEQFF
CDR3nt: TGTGCCAGCAGCCTTACGTCGGACAGCCACAATGAGCAGTTCTTC

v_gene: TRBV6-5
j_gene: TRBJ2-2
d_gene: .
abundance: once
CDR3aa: CASRHRSNTGELFF
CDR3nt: TGTGCCAGCCGGCACAGAAGTAACACCGGGGAGCTGTTTTTT

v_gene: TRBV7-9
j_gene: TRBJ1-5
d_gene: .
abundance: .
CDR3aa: CASSLRFPAHVADQPQHF
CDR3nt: TGTGCCAGCAGCTTAAGGTTCCCTGCGCACGTCGCAGATCAGCCCCAGCATTTT

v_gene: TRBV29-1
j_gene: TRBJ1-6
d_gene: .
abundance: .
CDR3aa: CSVAVSTNSPLHF
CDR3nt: TGCAGCGTTGCGGTCAGTACTAATTCACCCCTCCACTTT

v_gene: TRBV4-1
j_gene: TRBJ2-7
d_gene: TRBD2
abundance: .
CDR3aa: CASSQTPSGGPYNEQYF
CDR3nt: TGCGCCAGCAGCCAAACCCCTAGCGGGGGGCCTTATAACGAGCAGTACTTT

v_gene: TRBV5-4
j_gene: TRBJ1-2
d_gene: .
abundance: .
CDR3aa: CATPLPGGQAYGYTF
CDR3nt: TGTGCCACCCCACTTCCAGGAGGCCAGGCTTATGGCTACACCTTC

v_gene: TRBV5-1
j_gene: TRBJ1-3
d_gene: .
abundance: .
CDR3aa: CASSPTGRAGNTIYF
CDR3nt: TGCGCCAGCAGCCCCACAGGGAGGGCTGGAAACACCATATATTTT

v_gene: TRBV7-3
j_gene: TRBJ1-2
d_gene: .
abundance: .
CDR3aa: CASSLTANYGYTF
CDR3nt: TGTGCCAGCAGCTTAACCGCTAACTATGGCTACACCTTC

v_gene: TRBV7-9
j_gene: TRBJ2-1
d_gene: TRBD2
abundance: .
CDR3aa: CASSRTVGLAGDNEQFF
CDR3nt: TGTGCCAGCAGCCGAACGGTGGGACTAGCGGGGGACAATGAGCAGTTCTTC

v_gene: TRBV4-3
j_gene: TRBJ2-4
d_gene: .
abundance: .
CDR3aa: CASSQERVLTAKNIQYF
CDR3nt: TGCGCCAGCAGCCAAGAGAGGGTCTTAACAGCCAAAAACATTCAGTACTTC

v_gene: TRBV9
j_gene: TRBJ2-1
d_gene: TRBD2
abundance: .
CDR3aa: CASSVGPLAGSTTSYNEQFF
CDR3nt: TGTGCCAGCAGCGTAGGCCCCTTAGCGGGGAGCACCACGTCCTACAATGAGCAGTTCTTC

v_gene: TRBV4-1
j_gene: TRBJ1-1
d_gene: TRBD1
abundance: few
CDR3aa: CASSQQGDTEAFF
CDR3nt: TGCGCCAGCAGCCAACAGGGGGACACTGAAGCTTTCTTT

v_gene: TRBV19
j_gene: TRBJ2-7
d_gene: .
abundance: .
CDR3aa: CASSIRDSSYEQYF
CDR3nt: TGTGCCAGTAGTATTCGAGACAGCTCCTACGAGCAGTACTTC

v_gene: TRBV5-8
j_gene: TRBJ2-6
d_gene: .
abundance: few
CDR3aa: CASTPLGVTGAGANVLTF
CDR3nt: TGTGCCAGCACCCCCCTGGGGGTAACGGGGGCTGGGGCCAACGTCCTGACTTTC

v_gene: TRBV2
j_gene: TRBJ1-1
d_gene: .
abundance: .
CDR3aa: CASRVEGTGTEAFF
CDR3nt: TGTGCCAGCAGAGTTGAGGGGACGGGCACTGAAGCTTTCTTT

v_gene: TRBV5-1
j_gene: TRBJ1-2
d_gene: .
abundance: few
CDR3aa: CASGEGLNYGYTF
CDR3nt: TGCGCCAGCGGGGAAGGACTTAACTATGGCTACACCTTC

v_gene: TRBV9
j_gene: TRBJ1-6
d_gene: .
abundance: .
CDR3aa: CASSAPPPGSTPLHF
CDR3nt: TGTGCCAGCAGCGCGCCCCCTCCGGGCTCGACACCCCTCCACTTT

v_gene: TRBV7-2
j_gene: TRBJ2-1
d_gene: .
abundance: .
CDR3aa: CASSLYGGAAEQFF
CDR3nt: TGTGCCAGCAGCTTATATGGGGGGGCCGCTGAGCAGTTCTTC

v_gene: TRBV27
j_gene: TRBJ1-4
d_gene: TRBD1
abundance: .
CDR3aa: CASRLGTGNEKLFF
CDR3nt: TGTGCCAGCAGACTCGGGACAGGGAATGAAAAACTGTTTTTT

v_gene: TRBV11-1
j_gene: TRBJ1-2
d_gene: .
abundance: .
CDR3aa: CASSLDPRNYGYTF
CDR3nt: TGTGCCAGCAGCTTAGACCCCCGTAACTATGGCTACACCTTC

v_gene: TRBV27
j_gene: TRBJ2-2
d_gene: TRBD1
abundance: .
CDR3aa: CASRDRGSANTGELFF
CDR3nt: TGTGCCAGCAGAGACAGGGGATCCGCGAACACCGGGGAGCTGTTTTTT

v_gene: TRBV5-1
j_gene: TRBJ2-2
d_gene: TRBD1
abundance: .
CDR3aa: CASRTGAGTGELFF
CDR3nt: TGCGCCAGCAGGACAGGGGCAGGCACCGGGGAGCTGTTTTTT

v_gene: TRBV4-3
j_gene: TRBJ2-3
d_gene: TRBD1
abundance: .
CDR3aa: CASSQEGQVSSTDTQYF
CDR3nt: TGCGCCAGCAGCCAAGAGGGACAGGTGTCTAGCACAGATACGCAGTATTTT

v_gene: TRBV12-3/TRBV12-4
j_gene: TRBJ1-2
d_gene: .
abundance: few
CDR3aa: CASSFWGASYTF
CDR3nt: TGTGCCAGCAGTTTTTGGGGCGCATCCTACACCTTC

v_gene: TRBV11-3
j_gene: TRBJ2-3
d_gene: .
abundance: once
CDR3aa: CASSLALSTDTQYF
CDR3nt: TGTGCCAGCAGCTTAGCCCTAAGCACAGATACGCAGTATTTT

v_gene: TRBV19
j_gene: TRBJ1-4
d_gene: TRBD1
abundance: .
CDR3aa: CASSNRLLGTGAHIGEKLFF
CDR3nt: TGTGCCAGTAGCAACAGGCTCCTGGGGACAGGGGCCCATATCGGTGAAAAACTGTTTTTT

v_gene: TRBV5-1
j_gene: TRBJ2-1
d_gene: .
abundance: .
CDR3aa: CASCAEPNSYNEQFF
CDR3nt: TGCGCCAGCTGTGCTGAACCTAACTCCTACAATGAGCAGTTCTTC

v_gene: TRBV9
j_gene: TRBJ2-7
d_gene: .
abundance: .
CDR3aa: CASSVEPASYEQYF
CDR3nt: TGTGCCAGCAGCGTAGAACCTGCCTCCTACGAGCAGTACTTC

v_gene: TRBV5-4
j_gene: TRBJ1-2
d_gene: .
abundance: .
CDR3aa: CASSLEEPRGGYTF
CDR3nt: TGTGCCAGCAGCTTGGAAGAACCAAGGGGTGGCTACACCTTC

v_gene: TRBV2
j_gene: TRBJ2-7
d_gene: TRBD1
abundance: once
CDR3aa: CASRAGTESYEQYF
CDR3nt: TGTGCCAGCAGAGCCGGGACAGAATCCTACGAGCAGTACTTC

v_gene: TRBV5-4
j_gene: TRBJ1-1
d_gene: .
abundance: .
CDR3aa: CASRTDIGGTEAFF
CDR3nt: TGTGCCAGCAGAACGGACATAGGAGGGACTGAAGCTTTCTTT

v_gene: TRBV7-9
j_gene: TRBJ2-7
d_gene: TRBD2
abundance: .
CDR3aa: CASSAGGDEQYF
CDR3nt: TGTGCCAGCTCCGCCGGGGGGGACGAGCAGTACTTC

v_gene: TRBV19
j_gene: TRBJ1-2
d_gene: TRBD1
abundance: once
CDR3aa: CASSSGTGQGASYGYTF
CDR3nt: TGTGCCAGTAGTTCAGGAACGGGACAGGGGGCCAGCTATGGCTACACCTTC

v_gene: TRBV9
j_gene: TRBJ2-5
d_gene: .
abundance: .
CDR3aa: CASSVELGSWETQYF
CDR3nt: TGTGCCAGCAGCGTAGAATTGGGGTCATGGGAGACCCAGTACTTC

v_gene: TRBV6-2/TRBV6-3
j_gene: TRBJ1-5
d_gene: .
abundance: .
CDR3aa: CASSYFGDHSNQPQHF
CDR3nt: TGTGCCAGCAGTTACTTCGGCGACCATAGCAATCAGCCCCAGCATTTT

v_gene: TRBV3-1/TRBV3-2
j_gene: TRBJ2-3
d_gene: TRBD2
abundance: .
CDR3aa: CASSLKKLERGPDTQYF
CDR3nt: TGTGCCAGCAGCCTCAAAAAATTGGAGCGGGGGCCAGATACGCAGTATTTT

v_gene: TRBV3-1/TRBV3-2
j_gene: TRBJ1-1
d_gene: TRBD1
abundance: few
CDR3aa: CASSPGAEVRGHGYTEAFF
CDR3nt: TGTGCCAGCAGCCCCGGAGCCGAAGTAAGGGGGCATGGTTACACTGAAGCTTTCTTT

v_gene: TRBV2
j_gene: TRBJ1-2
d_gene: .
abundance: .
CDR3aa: CATSPSVHNYGYTF
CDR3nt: TGTGCCACCTCGCCCTCGGTACATAACTATGGCTACACCTTC

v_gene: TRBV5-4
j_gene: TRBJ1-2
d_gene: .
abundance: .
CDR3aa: CASSPKRENYGYTF
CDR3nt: TGTGCCAGCAGCCCGAAAAGAGAGAACTATGGCTACACCTTC

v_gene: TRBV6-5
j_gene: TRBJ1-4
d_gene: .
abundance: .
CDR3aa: CASSYSSEKLFF
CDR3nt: TGTGCCAGCAGTTACTCTAGTGAAAAACTGTTTTTT

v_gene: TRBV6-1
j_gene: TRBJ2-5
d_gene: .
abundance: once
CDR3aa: CASSEWEGGAQETQYF
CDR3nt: TGTGCCAGCAGTGAATGGGAGGGGGGAGCGCAAGAGACCCAGTACTTC

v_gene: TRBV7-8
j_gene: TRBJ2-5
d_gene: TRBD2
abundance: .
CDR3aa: CASSLSSGGAIETQYF
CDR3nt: TGTGCCAGCAGCTTGTCTAGCGGGGGGGCCATTGAGACCCAGTACTTC

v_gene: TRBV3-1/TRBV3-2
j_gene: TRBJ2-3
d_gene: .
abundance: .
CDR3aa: CASSPSSARTDTQYF
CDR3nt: TGTGCCAGCAGCCCTTCTAGCGCGCGCACAGATACGCAGTATTTT

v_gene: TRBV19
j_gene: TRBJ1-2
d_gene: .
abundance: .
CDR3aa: CASSIVPTENYGYTF
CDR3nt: TGTGCCAGTAGTATAGTCCCCACAGAGAACTATGGCTACACCTTC

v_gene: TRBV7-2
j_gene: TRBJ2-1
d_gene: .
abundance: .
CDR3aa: CASSEYGEQFF
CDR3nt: TGTGCCAGCAGCGAATACGGTGAGCAGTTCTTC

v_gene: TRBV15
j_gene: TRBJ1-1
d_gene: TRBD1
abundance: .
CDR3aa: CATRYRGGSTEAFF
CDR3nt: TGTGCCACCAGATACAGGGGCGGGAGTACTGAAGCTTTCTTT

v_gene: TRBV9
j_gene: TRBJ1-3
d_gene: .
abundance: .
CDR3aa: CASSVQGTGNTIYF
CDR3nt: TGTGCCAGCAGCGTACAGGGGACTGGAAACACCATATATTTT

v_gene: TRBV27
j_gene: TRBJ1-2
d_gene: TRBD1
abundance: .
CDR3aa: CASSFLQGGFGIYGYTF
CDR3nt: TGTGCCAGCAGTTTCCTCCAGGGGGGATTCGGTATATATGGCTACACCTTC

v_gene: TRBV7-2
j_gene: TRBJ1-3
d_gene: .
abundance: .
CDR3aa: CASSLGVKGGNTIYF
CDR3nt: TGTGCCAGCAGCTTGGGAGTTAAAGGGGGAAACACCATATATTTT

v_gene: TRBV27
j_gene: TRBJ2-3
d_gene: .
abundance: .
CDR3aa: CASRGGVLVYF
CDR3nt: TGTGCCAGCAGGGGCGGGGTATTAGTGTATTTT

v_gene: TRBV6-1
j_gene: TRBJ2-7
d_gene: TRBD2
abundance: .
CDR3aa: CASSDQAGGPYEQYF
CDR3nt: TGTGCCAGCAGTGATCAGGCGGGGGGGCCATACGAGCAGTACTTC

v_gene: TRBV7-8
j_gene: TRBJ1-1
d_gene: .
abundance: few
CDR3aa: CASSLAQDRLGTEAFF
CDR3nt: TGTGCCAGCAGCTTAGCGCAAGACAGACTAGGGACTGAAGCTTTCTTT

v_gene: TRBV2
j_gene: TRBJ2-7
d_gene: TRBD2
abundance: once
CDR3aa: CASNTRLATRQQYF
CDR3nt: TGTGCCAGCAATACGAGACTAGCGACTAGACAGCAGTACTTC

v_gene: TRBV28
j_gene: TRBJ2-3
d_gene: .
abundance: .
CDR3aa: CAQGDTQYF
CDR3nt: TGTGCCCAGGGGGATACGCAGTATTTT

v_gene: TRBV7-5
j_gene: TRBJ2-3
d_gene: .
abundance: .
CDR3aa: CARSLYPVRDSPRNSTDTQYF
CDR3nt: TGTGCCAGAAGCTTATATCCCGTCCGGGACAGCCCTCGAAATAGCACAGATACGCAGTATTTT

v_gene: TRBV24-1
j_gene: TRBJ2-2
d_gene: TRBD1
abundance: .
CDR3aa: CATSDQEDRGNTGELFF
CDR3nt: TGTGCCACCAGTGACCAGGAAGACAGGGGAAACACCGGGGAGCTGTTTTTT

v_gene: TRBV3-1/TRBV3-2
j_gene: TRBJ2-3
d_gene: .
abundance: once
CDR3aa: CASSPIASGVYSSTDTQYF
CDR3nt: TGTGCCAGCAGCCCAATCGCGTCAGGGGTATATTCTAGCACAGATACGCAGTATTTT